The clone carrying this T cell receptor beta chain came up once. This specimen belongs to a study of blood T cell repertoires in COVID-19. The V gene's germline CDR1 is MDHEN and CDR2 SYDVKM. V lost 9 bases and J 0 bases, leaving 18 bases between the germline ends. This CDR3 is built from 16 residues. In the source study's methods: The assay estimated nucleated cells by amplifying reference gene primers. TCRdb's table, derived via immunoSEQ multiplex PCR, lists solely in-frame clones and lacks some. That table furnishes V, J and clone size, whereas the DNA furnished D and trimming. The data hold about 410,000 clones, with roughly 89% observed a single time.

The receptor comes from a woman in her thirties with active or convalescent COVID-19. Input material: peripheral blood. The chain uses TRBV28 and TRBJ2-4, with a tentative D call TRBD1 (6 bases). The DNA for the CDR3 is TGTGCCAGTTGCTCCTCGGGCAGGGGAGCCAAAAACATTCAGTACTTC. It translates to CASCSSGRGAKNIQYF.